This is a list of T cell receptor beta chains from one sample in a study of cytomegalovirus exposure and HLA in healthy donors. Using immunoSEQ multiplex PCR, the repertoire was profiled, and TCRdb retains in-frame clones only, with some absent. The sample lists 250,000 to 350,000 clones, about 90% occurring once. The sample comprised PBMCs. The receptors shown here come from a woman aged 18-29 years in good health and CMV-seronegative. Each CDR3 is given with its conserved first and last residue.

cdr3_aa: CASSYIIKQGVDPGYTF
j_call: TRBJ1-2
cdr3_length: 17
v_call: TRBV7-9

cdr3_aa: CSAWELSGTGANYGYTF
j_call: TRBJ1-2
cdr3_length: 17
v_call: TRBV29-1

cdr3_aa: CASRGKQGPVAEAFF
j_call: TRBJ1-1
cdr3_length: 15
v_call: TRBV2

cdr3_aa: CASSLVAGGQETQYF
j_call: TRBJ2-5
cdr3_length: 15
v_call: TRBV11-3

cdr3_aa: CASSQAYSGGANEQFF
j_call: TRBJ2-1
cdr3_length: 16
v_call: TRBV4-1

cdr3_aa: CASSFSGDLSNEQFF
j_call: TRBJ2-1
cdr3_length: 15
v_call: TRBV5-1

cdr3_aa: CATLRQPASTEAFF
j_call: TRBJ1-1
cdr3_length: 14
v_call: TRBV19

cdr3_aa: CASSQGTVFFTDTQYF
j_call: TRBJ2-3
cdr3_length: 16
v_call: TRBV19

cdr3_aa: CASSLGQGNEKLFF
j_call: TRBJ1-4
cdr3_length: 14
v_call: TRBV7-2

cdr3_aa: CASSYSTSLFTDTQYF
j_call: TRBJ2-3
cdr3_length: 16
v_call: TRBV6-5

cdr3_aa: CASSSQEANNSPLHF
j_call: TRBJ1-6
cdr3_length: 15
v_call: TRBV5-1

cdr3_aa: CASSHRKTGPYEKLFF
j_call: TRBJ1-4
cdr3_length: 16
v_call: TRBV4-1

cdr3_aa: CAWRNSQGEKLFF
j_call: TRBJ1-4
cdr3_length: 13
v_call: TRBV30

cdr3_aa: CASSRETGPGNTIYF
j_call: TRBJ1-3
cdr3_length: 15
v_call: TRBV5-1

cdr3_aa: CASSKPGQGAHEQYF
j_call: TRBJ2-7
cdr3_length: 15
v_call: TRBV19

cdr3_aa: CASSIQVSGNTIYF
j_call: TRBJ1-3
cdr3_length: 14
v_call: TRBV19

cdr3_aa: CASSPRSGGNTEAFF
j_call: TRBJ1-1
cdr3_length: 15
v_call: TRBV2

cdr3_aa: CASSAYGTGSSGANVLTF
j_call: TRBJ2-6
cdr3_length: 18
v_call: TRBV9

cdr3_aa: CASSETGGTDTQYF
j_call: TRBJ2-3
cdr3_length: 14
v_call: TRBV5-1

cdr3_aa: CASSHTGAGNTIYF
j_call: TRBJ1-3
cdr3_length: 14
v_call: TRBV7-3

cdr3_aa: CASSQAQGGYEQYF
j_call: TRBJ2-7
cdr3_length: 14
v_call: TRBV4-1

cdr3_aa: CASSYPGQEKNYGYTF
j_call: TRBJ1-2
cdr3_length: 16
v_call: TRBV6-6

cdr3_aa: CASSTAGPTEAFF
j_call: TRBJ1-1
cdr3_length: 13
v_call: TRBV11-2

cdr3_aa: CASSPGQGSNYGYTF
j_call: TRBJ1-2
cdr3_length: 15
v_call: TRBV5-8

cdr3_aa: CASSRGQNNQPQHF
j_call: TRBJ1-5
cdr3_length: 14
v_call: TRBV27

cdr3_aa: CASSDAGLAGGPLYNEQFF
j_call: TRBJ2-1
cdr3_length: 19
v_call: TRBV10-2

cdr3_aa: CASSYLSRGRQETQYF
j_call: TRBJ2-5
cdr3_length: 16
v_call: TRBV6-5

cdr3_aa: CASQDRVTEAFF
j_call: TRBJ1-1
cdr3_length: 12
v_call: TRBV19

cdr3_aa: CASSLPGQGVGNEQYF
j_call: .
cdr3_length: 16
v_call: TRBV5-1

cdr3_aa: CASSATAGGPGEQYF
j_call: TRBJ2-7
cdr3_length: 15
v_call: TRBV6-1

cdr3_aa: CASSVGGPPSTEAFF
j_call: TRBJ1-1
cdr3_length: 15
v_call: TRBV9

cdr3_aa: CASSPLIREAYLKKLFF
j_call: TRBJ1-4
cdr3_length: 17
v_call: TRBV18

cdr3_aa: CASSATGNGQPQHF
j_call: TRBJ1-5
cdr3_length: 14
v_call: TRBV5-6

cdr3_aa: CASSQRQGQVYEQYF
j_call: TRBJ2-7
cdr3_length: 15
v_call: TRBV4-1

cdr3_aa: CASSLGASGGSDTQYF
j_call: TRBJ2-3
cdr3_length: 16
v_call: TRBV11-1

cdr3_aa: CASSFSTGMRAFF
j_call: TRBJ1-1
cdr3_length: 13
v_call: TRBV7-9

cdr3_aa: CASSWTGEYEQYF
j_call: TRBJ2-7
cdr3_length: 13
v_call: TRBV5-1

cdr3_aa: CASSPPTGRADTQYF
j_call: TRBJ2-3
cdr3_length: 15
v_call: TRBV7-9

cdr3_aa: CATSARDRLFNSPLHF
j_call: TRBJ1-6
cdr3_length: 16
v_call: TRBV15

cdr3_aa: CASSLEIRRKQPQNTEAFF
j_call: TRBJ1-1
cdr3_length: 19
v_call: TRBV5-8

cdr3_aa: CASAGSATNEKLFF
j_call: TRBJ1-4
cdr3_length: 14
v_call: TRBV12-5

cdr3_aa: CASSLGGTSNNEQFF
j_call: TRBJ2-1
cdr3_length: 15
v_call: TRBV6-1

cdr3_aa: CASRPPGAEHYGYTF
j_call: TRBJ1-2
cdr3_length: 15
v_call: TRBV6-1

cdr3_aa: CASSLGQGQPQHF
j_call: TRBJ1-5
cdr3_length: 13
v_call: TRBV27

cdr3_aa: CASSLTSFTDTQYF
j_call: TRBJ2-3
cdr3_length: 14
v_call: TRBV7-7

cdr3_aa: CASGWGRGEWETQYF
j_call: TRBJ2-5
cdr3_length: 15
v_call: TRBV27

cdr3_aa: CASSPRQGVNTEAFF
j_call: TRBJ1-1
cdr3_length: 15
v_call: TRBV18

cdr3_aa: CASSGSGIQRGFDTEAFF
j_call: TRBJ1-1
cdr3_length: 18
v_call: TRBV10-2

cdr3_aa: CASRTGPNTGELFF
j_call: TRBJ2-2
cdr3_length: 14
v_call: TRBV19

cdr3_aa: CASSLEGGGRYHEQYF
j_call: TRBJ2-7
cdr3_length: 16
v_call: TRBV11-2

cdr3_aa: CASSPPGSGTPYYEQYF
j_call: TRBJ2-7
cdr3_length: 17
v_call: TRBV7-2

cdr3_aa: CASSPGDRDYGYTF
j_call: TRBJ1-2
cdr3_length: 14
v_call: TRBV9

cdr3_aa: CASGLVSFWEGYEQYF
j_call: TRBJ2-7
cdr3_length: 16
v_call: TRBV12-5

cdr3_aa: CATSRRDSVSYEQYF
j_call: TRBJ2-7
cdr3_length: 15
v_call: TRBV15

cdr3_aa: CASSLWTGRESEAFF
j_call: TRBJ1-1
cdr3_length: 15
v_call: TRBV5-1